This TCR beta chain was identified in a study of glioma-infiltrating T cells after dendritic cell vaccination. The CDR3 is 12 residues long. The germline V gene encodes CDR1 SNHLY and CDR2 FYNNEI. V lost 2 bases, J lost 8 bases, and 9 bases lay in between. The table came from immunoSEQ multiplex PCR; TCRdb's copy has only in-frame clones and leaves some out. The table records around 73,000 clones, 82% of them present only once. The sequence derives from a human donor with glioblastoma. The V call is TRBV2, the J call TRBJ1-2, with no clear D. Sequencing was performed on blood, taken before dendritic cell vaccination. CDR3 DNA sequence: TGTGCCAGCAGTGAATTGGGAGGAGGCTACACCTTC. Amino acids: CASSELGGGYTF.